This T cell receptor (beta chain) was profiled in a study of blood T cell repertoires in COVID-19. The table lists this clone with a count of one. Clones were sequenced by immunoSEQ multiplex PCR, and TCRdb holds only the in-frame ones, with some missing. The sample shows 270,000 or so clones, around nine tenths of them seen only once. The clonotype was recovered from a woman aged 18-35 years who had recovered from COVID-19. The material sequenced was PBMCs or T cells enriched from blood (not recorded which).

CDR3 bases: TGTGCCAGCAGCGTATCGGTCTTCTCTGGGGCCAACGTCCTGACTTTC. It translates to CASSVSVFSGANVLTF. The gene calls are TRBV9 and TRBJ2-6; D uncertain. The V gene lost 1 base and the J gene lost 0 bases, with 8 bases spanning the gap. Germline lookup yields CDR1 SGDLS and CDR2 YYNGEE. The CDR3 contains 16 residues.